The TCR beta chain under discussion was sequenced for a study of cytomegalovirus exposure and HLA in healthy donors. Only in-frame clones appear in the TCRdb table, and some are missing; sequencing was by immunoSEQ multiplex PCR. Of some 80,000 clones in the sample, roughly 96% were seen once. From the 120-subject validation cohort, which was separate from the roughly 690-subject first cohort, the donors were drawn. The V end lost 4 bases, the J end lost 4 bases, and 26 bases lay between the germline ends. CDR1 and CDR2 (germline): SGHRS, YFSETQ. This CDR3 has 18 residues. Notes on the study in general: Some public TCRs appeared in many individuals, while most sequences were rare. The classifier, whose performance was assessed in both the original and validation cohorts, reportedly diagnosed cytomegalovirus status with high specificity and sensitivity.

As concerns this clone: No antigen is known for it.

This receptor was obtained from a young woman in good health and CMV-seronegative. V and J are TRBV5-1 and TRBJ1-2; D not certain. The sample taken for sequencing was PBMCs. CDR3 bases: TGCGCCAGCAGCCTCTCGGTGGTTAGTCGCGGGGAGACCTATGGCTACACCTTC. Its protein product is CASSLSVVSRGETYGYTF.